A single sample is the source of the 31 T cell receptor beta chains below, sequenced in a study of blood T cell repertoires in COVID-19. Repertoires were generated with immunoSEQ multiplex PCR, while TCRdb's copy carries only in-frame clones and drops some. The sample includes some 28,000 clones, roughly 85% seen only once; the top ten take roughly 9.9%. Sequencing input: peripheral blood. The receptors originated from a human donor in a cohort sampled during active COVID-19.

This chain joins TRBV2 and TRBJ2-7; D uncertain. The germline V and J ends were trimmed by 4 bases and 2 bases, with 6 bases remaining between them. This CDR3 is built from 12 residues. Per the germline V gene, CDR1 is SNHLY and CDR2 is FYNNEI. CDR3 amino acids: CASSGETYEQYF. The CDR3 bases are TGTGCCAGCAGTGGAGAGACCTACGAGCAGTACTTC.

The V and J genes are TRBV5-1 and TRBJ1-4, with D possibly TRBD1 on 5 matching bases. In germline, CDR1 is SGHRS, CDR2 YFSETQ. Deletions cut 0 bases from V and 3 bases from J, with 12 bases between. There are 16 residues in the CDR3. The CDR3 DNA follows: TGCGCCAGCAGCTTGGCCCCAGACAGATCTAATGAAAAACTGTTTTTT. Translating it yields CASSLAPDRSNEKLFF.

The J gene is TRBJ1-2, the V gene TRBV5-6, with a weak D call TRBD1 (6 bases). Germline assignment: CDR1 SGHDT and CDR2 YYEEEE. V lost 0 bases, J lost 7 bases, and 19 bases lay in between. The CDR3 runs 16 residues. CDR3 coding DNA: TGTGCCAGCAGCTTGGCCCCCGGGGGGGGGCGCGGTGGCTACACCTTC. Translation gives CASSLAPGGGRGGYTF.

The V gene is TRBV6-6, the J gene TRBJ2-3; D unclear. Trimming stripped 6 bases from V and 6 bases from J, with 10 bases between. This CDR3 is built from 12 residues. CDR1 and CDR2 (germline): MNHNY, SVGAGI (reference sequence). This CDR3 is CASSPLVDTQYF. DNA for the CDR3: TGTGCCAGCAGCCCCCTTGTCGATACGCAGTATTTT.

This chain links TRBV20-1 with TRBJ2-3; possibly TRBD2 for D (5 bases). Germline CDR1 is DFQATT and CDR2 is SNEGSKA (reference sequence). Trimming removed 5 bases at V and 6 bases at J, with 9 bases between. CDR3 size: 11 residues. CDR3 sequence reads: CSAQDWDTQYF. The CDR3 bases are TGCAGTGCTCAGGACTGGGATACGCAGTATTTT.

The J gene is TRBJ1-4, the V gene TRBV5-4, with unresolved D. CDR3 size: 14 residues. V gave up 1 base and J gave up 4 bases, with 8 bases separating them. The germline V gene encodes CDR1 SGHNT and CDR2 YYREEE (reference sequence). CDR3 bases: TGTGCCAGCAGCTTGAATCCGGGTAATGAAAAACTGTTTTTT. It translates to CASSLNPGNEKLFF.

This clone was seen a few times. V usage is TRBV7-6 and J usage is TRBJ1-6; 10 bases map to TRBD1. Germline V gene sequence: CDR1 SGHVS, CDR2 FNYEAQ. The CDR3 consists of 15 residues. The ends lost 5 bases at V and 6 bases at J; junction bases unmatched: 4. The CDR3, as DNA: TGTGCCAGCAGCAGGGGGACAGGGGTTAATTCACCCCTCCACTTT. This codes for CASSRGTGVNSPLHF.

The rearrangement links TRBV25-1 to TRBJ1-4, with D tentatively TRBD1 (6 bases). Germline lookup yields CDR1 MGHDK and CDR2 SYGVNS. Trimming left V 0 bases short and J 5 bases short, with 13 bases between. The CDR3 spans 16 residues. The CDR3 nucleotides are TGTGCCAGCAGTGAATATTCGGCAGGGGTAAATGAAAAACTGTTTTTT. This sequence encodes CASSEYSAGVNEKLFF.

This clone has only a few counts. The V gene is TRBV2, the J gene TRBJ2-1, with 8 nucleotides matching TRBD1. The CDR3 is 15 residues long. V dropped 5 bases and J dropped 3; count of bases not matched to a gene: 6. Germline CDR1 and CDR2: SNHLY and FYNNEI. The CDR3 sequence is CASSPQGERYNEQFF. CDR3 sequence (DNA): TGTGCCAGCAGTCCACAGGGGGAACGCTACAATGAGCAGTTCTTC.

This chain uses TRBV6-1 with TRBJ1-3; D is possibly TRBD1 (6 bases). Looked up from germline, CDR1 is MNHNS and CDR2 is SASEGT. The germline V and J ends were trimmed by 4 bases and 0 bases, with 13 bases remaining between them. The CDR3 is 16 amino acids. In DNA, the CDR3 is TGTGCCAGCAGTGGGCTTAACAGGGCCTCTGGAAACACCATATATTTT. Translation: CASSGLNRASGNTIYF.

This clone has a handful of counts. The genes are TRBV28 and TRBJ1-1; D may be TRBD1 (6 bases). V lost 8 bases and J lost 0, with 16 bases in between. The CDR3 covers 15 residues. Germline-derived CDR1 and CDR2 are MDHEN and SYDVKM. In nucleotides, the CDR3 is TGTGCCAGCCAGAGGACAGCAAACTTGAACACTGAAGCTTTCTTT. It translates to CASQRTANLNTEAFF.

J is TRBJ1-2 and V is TRBV28; a possible D gene is TRBD1 (5 bases). The CDR3 covers 14 residues. V was shortened by 5 bases and J by 3 bases, with 13 bases between the two germline ends. Germline CDR1 and CDR2: MDHEN and SYDVKM. The CDR3 region has the DNA TGTGCCAGCAGTCCGGCGGGGGAAGACTATGGCTACACCTTC. Amino acids: CASSPAGEDYGYTF.

The rearrangement links TRBV2 to TRBJ1-3; D is unclear. The CDR3 length is 16 residues. V dropped 4 bases and J dropped 0 bases, with 13 bases sitting between them. Germline assignment: CDR1 SNHLY and CDR2 FYNNEI. The CDR3 bases are TGTGCCAGCAGTGGTGCCGGGGTCTACTCTGGAAACACCATATATTTT. Translation: CASSGAGVYSGNTIYF.

The CDR3 spells CASSQGWLAGAGDTQYF. CDR3 bases: TGCGCCAGCAGCCAAGGGTGGCTAGCGGGAGCCGGAGATACGCAGTATTTT. V is TRBV4-1 and J is TRBJ2-3; 10 bases are a match to TRBD2. This CDR3 is built from 17 residues. The junction had 9 bases not matched to a gene; V was cut back by 1 base and J by 5 bases. Germline assignment: CDR1 MGHRA and CDR2 YSYEKL.

This clone was recorded once. This chain uses TRBV6-6 with TRBJ2-6; TRBD1 is a possible D gene (5 bases). The V end lost 7 bases, the J end lost 4 bases, and 17 bases lay between the germline ends. This CDR3 spans 16 amino acids. CDR1 is MNHNY and CDR2 is SVGAGI in the germline V gene (reference sequence). The CDR3 nucleotides read TGTGCCAGCAAAACCTTCAGGGCCACGGGGGCCAACGTCCTGACTTTC. As protein: CASKTFRATGANVLTF.

This sequence joins TRBV5-1 and TRBJ2-7; perhaps TRBD2 as D (6 bases). V dropped 2 bases and J dropped 7 bases, with 19 bases sitting between them. Per the germline V gene, CDR1 is SGHRS and CDR2 is YFSETQ. CDR3 length: 15 residues. CDR3 residues: CASSFRPELAREQYF. CDR3 DNA sequence: TGCGCCAGCAGCTTCCGCCCCGAACTAGCTAGAGAGCAGTACTTC.

The V and J genes are TRBV2 and TRBJ2-7; a possible D gene is TRBD2 (5 bases). CDR1 SNHLY and CDR2 FYNNEI come from the germline V gene. CDR3 size: 14 residues. The V and J ends lost 1 base and 2 bases respectively, with 9 bases between them. DNA for the CDR3: TGTGCCAGCAGTGAAGGACTAAGGGCCTACGAGCAGTACTTC. Encoded protein: CASSEGLRAYEQYF.

The J gene is TRBJ2-1, the V gene TRBV7-2, with 10 bases matching TRBD2. V was clipped by 2 bases and J by 10 bases; unmatched bases: 11. Germline V gene data show CDR1 as SGHTA and CDR2 as FQGNSA. The CDR3 is 16 amino acids. The CDR3 loop is CASSLLSGLAAGEQFF. For the CDR3, the DNA is TGTGCCAGCAGCTTACTCTCCGGACTAGCGGCGGGGGAGCAGTTCTTC. The full variable domain, rest sourced from reference TRBV7-2 and TRBJ2-1, is GAGVSQSPSNKVTEKGKDVELRCDPISGHTALYWYRQSLGQGLEFLIYFQGNSAPDKSGLPSDRFSAERTGGSVSTLTIQRTQQEDSAVYLCASSLLSGLAAGEQFFGPGTRLTVL.

V gene TRBV19 combines with J gene TRBJ2-5, with D maybe TRBD1 (5 bases). V was pared by 6 bases and J by 4 bases, with 15 bases between. The germline V gene has CDR1 LNHDA and CDR2 SQIVND (reference sequence). This CDR3 has 14 amino acids. CDR3 loop: CASRAQGMGETQYF. DNA of the CDR3: TGTGCCAGTAGGGCCCAGGGAATGGGAGAGACCCAGTACTTC. Variable domain in full (rest from reference TRBV19 and TRBJ2-5): DGGITQSPKYLFRKEGQNVTLSCEQNLNHDAMYWYRQDPGQGLRLIYYSQIVNDFQKGDIAEGYSVSREKKESFPLTVTSAQKNPTAFYLCASRAQGMGETQYFGPGTRLLVL.

Only a few counts were recorded for this clone. This chain connects TRBV7-9 to TRBJ2-2; TRBD1 might be the D (5 bases). Germline-derived CDR1 and CDR2 are SEHNR and FQNEAQ (reference sequence). This CDR3 has 16 residues. Trimming took off 5 bases at V and 2 bases at J, with 15 bases between the two ends. DNA of the CDR3: TGTGCCAGCAGCCTAATCGGCAGGGCCAACACCGGGGAGCTGTTTTTT. Protein: CASSLIGRANTGELFF.

The J gene is TRBJ2-7, the V gene TRBV15, with a possible D match to TRBD2 (5 bases). CDR1 is LNHNV and CDR2 is YYDKDF in the germline V gene (reference sequence). V lost 1 base and J 3 bases, leaving 10 bases between the germline ends. This CDR3 is 14 amino acids long. CDR3 bases: TGTGCCACCAGCAGAGGGAGGTATAACTACGAGCAGTACTTC. Residues: CATSRGRYNYEQYF.

The chain uses TRBV25-1 and TRBJ1-1, with D hard to call. Germline values: CDR1 MGHDK, CDR2 SYGVNS. This CDR3 is 11 amino acids long. With 4 bases removed from V and 8 bases from J, the gap between germline ends came to 8 bases. This CDR3 reads CASSGQLEAFF. CDR3 nucleotides: TGTGCCAGCAGTGGCCAACTGGAAGCTTTCTTT.

The rearrangement joins TRBV19 to TRBJ2-2; TRBD2 aligns across 11 bases. The CDR3 spans 17 residues. CDR1 is LNHDA, CDR2 SQIVND, per germline (reference sequence). The V and J ends lost 7 bases and 2 bases, in that order; junction bases with no gene match: 9. The CDR3 reads CASTSSGRAPNTGELFF. CDR3 DNA: TGTGCCAGTACCAGTAGCGGGAGGGCGCCAAACACCGGGGAGCTGTTTTTT.

The chain recombines TRBV6-5 with TRBJ1-2; D is unclear. V lost 7 bases to trimming and J lost 7 bases, with 13 bases between them. Germline CDR1 and CDR2: MNHEY and SVGAGI. The CDR3 contains 12 residues. CDR3 coding DNA: TGTGCCAGCACCCCCAACGGGGTTGGCTACACCTTC. It encodes CASTPNGVGYTF.

This clone has a single count. The chain combines TRBV27 with TRBJ2-4, with TRBD1 matching 8 bases. The junction had 6 bases not matched to a gene; V was cut back by 4 bases and J by 1 base. Germline CDR1 and CDR2: MNHEY and SMNVEV (reference sequence). This CDR3 is built from 16 residues. CDR3 loop: CASSSPQGAAKNIQYF. In nucleotides, the CDR3 is TGTGCCAGCAGTTCCCCTCAGGGGGCTGCCAAAAACATTCAGTACTTC.

The J gene is TRBJ2-7, the V gene TRBV6-5, with 10 bases matching TRBD1. The CDR3 length is 13 residues. V lost 9 bases, J lost 7 bases, and 9 bases stayed unmatched. Looked up from germline, CDR1 is MNHEY and CDR2 is SVGAGI. The CDR3 loop is CASKTGGLREQYF. In DNA, the CDR3 is TGTGCCAGTAAGACAGGGGGCTTGAGGGAGCAGTACTTC.

This clone has more than one count but fewer than ten. The gene calls are TRBV3-1 (or the pseudogene TRBV3-2) and TRBJ1-4; D is ambiguous. Trimming stripped 2 bases from V and 8 bases from J, with 12 bases between. The CDR3 is made up of 14 amino acids. CDR1 LGHDT and CDR2 YNNKEL come from the germline V gene (reference sequence). The CDR3 region has the DNA TGTGCCAGCAGCCAAACTGGAGTGCGCGAAAAACTGTTTTTT. The encoded protein is CASSQTGVREKLFF.

This clone was counted only a few times. The gene calls are TRBV18 and TRBJ1-3; D is unresolved. The germline V gene encodes CDR1 KGHSH and CDR2 LQKENI. There are 16 residues in the CDR3. V was cut by 2 bases and J by 0 bases, with 11 bases left in between. Here the CDR3 DNA reads TGTGCCAGCTCACCAAGCGAGGCCCTCTCTGGAAACACCATATATTTT. Residues: CASSPSEALSGNTIYF.

The chain links TRBV7-6 to TRBJ1-1; weak D call: TRBD1 (6 bases). The CDR3 spans 13 residues. The V end lost 6 bases, the J end lost 4 bases, and 12 bases lay between the germline ends. Germline loops: CDR1 SGHVS, CDR2 FNYEAQ. The CDR3 loop is CASRSDSVTEAFF. The DNA for the CDR3 is TGTGCCAGCAGGTCGGACAGTGTCACTGAAGCTTTCTTT.

A single count supports this clone. CDR3 residues: CASSERGLAGKGGETQYF. CDR3 DNA sequence: TGTGCCAGCAGTGAACGAGGGCTAGCGGGAAAGGGTGGAGAGACCCAGTACTTC. The chain has TRBV6-1 and TRBJ2-5; 9 bases agree with TRBD2. CDR1 MNHNS and CDR2 SASEGT come from the germline V gene. V lost 2 bases to trimming and J lost 4 bases; unmatched junction nucleotides: 14. This CDR3 region has 18 residues.

The V gene is TRBV18, the J gene TRBJ2-5; 9 bases fit TRBD1. V dropped 3 bases and J dropped 4; count of bases not matched to a gene: 12. The germline CDR1 and CDR2 sequences are KGHSH and LQKENI. The CDR3 is 17 residues long. CDR3 residues: CASSPPYPGTGPETQYF. The CDR3 DNA follows: TGTGCCAGCTCACCCCCGTATCCCGGGACAGGGCCAGAGACCCAGTACTTC. Full variable domain (missing parts from reference TRBV18 and TRBJ2-5): NAGVMQNPRHLVRRRGQEARLRCSPMKGHSHVYWYRQLPEEGLKFMVYLQKENIIDESGMPKERFSAEFPKEGPSILRIQQVVRGDSAAYFCASSPPYPGTGPETQYFGPGTRLLVL.